This T cell receptor (beta chain) was recorded in a study of long-term antiretroviral therapy in people with HIV. Study-wide points: At every time point, clones expanded before ART dominated the repertoire.

On this clone: Antigen specificity is unknown.

Germline V gene lookup returns CDR1 SGDLS and CDR2 YYNGEE. The CDR3 loop spans 15 amino acids. With 0 bases removed from V and 0 bases from J, the gap between germline ends came to 8 bases. Runs used v3.0 of the immunoSEQ assay and were done at survey level. The protocol was immunoSEQ multiplex PCR, while the TCRdb copy is restricted to in-frame clones and leaves out a portion. The sample shows 30,000 to 50,000 clones, roughly nine tenths of them seen only once. This specimen consisted of unsorted PBMCs, obtained 1.2 years after starting antiretroviral therapy. The chain uses TRBV9 and TRBJ2-3; D remains unclear. The receptor was derived from a woman between 45 and 60 years old with HIV. This CDR3 reads CASSVVGFSTDTQYF. In DNA form, the CDR3 reads TGTGCCAGCAGCGTAGTGGGATTTAGCACAGATACGCAGTATTTT.